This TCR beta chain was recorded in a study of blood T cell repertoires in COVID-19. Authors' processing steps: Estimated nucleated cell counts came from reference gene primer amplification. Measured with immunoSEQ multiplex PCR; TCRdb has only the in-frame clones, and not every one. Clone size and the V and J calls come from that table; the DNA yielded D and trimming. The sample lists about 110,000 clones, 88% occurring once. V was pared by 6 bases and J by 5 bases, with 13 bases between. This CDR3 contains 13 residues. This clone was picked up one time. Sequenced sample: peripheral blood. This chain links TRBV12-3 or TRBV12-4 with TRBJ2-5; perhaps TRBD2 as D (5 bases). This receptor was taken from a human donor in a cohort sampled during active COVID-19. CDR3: CASSQRPGETQYF. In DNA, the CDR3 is TGTGCCAGCAGCCAGCGGCCGGGGGAGACCCAGTACTTC.